This TCR beta chain was found in a study of beta chain features in type 1 diabetes. Every isolated RNA sample was fully reverse transcribed, so sequencing captured expressed TCRB transcripts. Data came from immunoSEQ multiplex PCR; TCRdb stores just in-frame clones and leaves some out. The table has a few hundred thousand clones, 16% seen once. Study results and limitations: Type 1 diabetes patients showed a moderate but significant shortening of TCRB CDR3s in all four CD4+ subsets.

CD4+ naive, central memory, regulatory and stem cell-like memory cells were sorted via CD45RO/CCR7/CD25/CD127/CD95/CD27. Between the trimmed V and J ends, which lost 6 bases and 1 base, there was a span of 15 bases. The CDR3 consists of 14 residues. Germline values: CDR1 SQVTM, CDR2 ANQGSEA. This clone has more than one count but fewer than ten. The target antigen is unknown. This sequence was found in a man aged 25-40 years with type 1 diabetes. V usage is TRBV29-1 and J usage is TRBJ2-5; D not certain. Sequencing input: naive CD4+ T cells from blood. The CDR3 DNA reads as TGCAGCGTCCTTCCGTGGCTACCCCAAGAGACCCAGTACTTC. This translates into CSVLPWLPQETQYF.